This T cell receptor beta chain was profiled in a study of cytomegalovirus exposure and HLA in healthy donors. Unmatched junction bases numbered 10, after V lost 4 bases and J lost 4 bases. This CDR3 contains 16 residues. Germline lookup yields CDR1 SGDLS and CDR2 YYNGEE. Regarding the study as a whole: There were a few CMV-associated chains whose specificity for CMV antigens was confirmed in vitro.

About this clone itself: Its antigen is unknown.

Repertoires were generated with immunoSEQ multiplex PCR, while TCRdb's copy carries only in-frame clones and drops some. The table shows roughly 300,000 clones, with 80% to 90% occurring only once. V gene TRBV9 combines with J gene TRBJ2-2, with TRBD1 matching over 7 bases. Input material: PBMCs. This TCR came from a woman in her late teens or twenties in good health and CMV-seronegative. CDR3 sequence reads: CASSLTGTDTTGELFF. CDR3 nucleotide sequence: TGTGCCAGCAGCCTGACCGGGACAGACACCACCGGGGAGCTGTTTTTT.